The sequence of this TCR beta chain was determined in a study of shared clonotypes between healthy human individuals (dated by TCRdb to 2019 to 2021). With regard to the full study: The cohort comprised two women and a few men aged 18 to 49 years. To estimate repertoire size and how much clonotype sharing occurs between individuals, the study deeply sequenced the blood TCR repertoires of five healthy adults. Leukapheresis yielded between about 0.85 and 9 billion PBMCs per donor. For each donor, three plates each were used for CD4 naive and CD4 memory, two plates were used for CD8 naive, and one plate was used for CD8 memory. To increase sequencing depth and limit assay-specific biases, different laboratories used diverse techniques to prepare libraries and sequence TCR repertoires.

Using the deep immunoSEQ assay, TCR CDR3 regions were amplified from genomic DNA by multiplex PCR. For each cell subset, the extracted genomic DNA was distributed evenly across all wells of several immunoSEQ 96-well plates, and each plate served as one replicate. For sorted subsets, each replicate PCR was loaded with roughly 200 ng genomic DNA, equivalent to 32,000 or so T cell genomes. Purified libraries were quantified with a Qubit 3.0 fluorometer, sized on a Bioanalyzer 2100, and re-quantified with the KAPA Library Quantification kit. Each immunoSEQ 96-well plate was sequenced on its own single-read 150-cycle Illumina NextSeq 550 flow cell. The source study handled its data this way. Because only junctional sequences without quality scores were contained in the immunoSEQ output, filtering matching that applied to full-length reads could not be performed. Sequences were annotated with PyIR, a Python wrapper for IgBLAST v1.9, and V/J genes and CDR3 were assigned using IMGT germline references. Any read was removed if the V/J assignment was weak (E-value above 1e-6), the CDR3 was missing, or the read contained stop codons, out-of-frame junctions, or ambiguous translated residues. A V3J clonotype was defined by an identical inferred V gene, J gene, and CDR3 amino acid sequence. The percentage overlap between two repertoires was calculated by dividing the number of shared unique clonotypes by the size of the smaller repertoire. Repertoire richness was assessed with RTK rarefaction, the Chao1 estimator, and Recon v2.1 estimates of unobserved clonotypes. Generation probabilities were computed with OLGA for all TCRbeta clonotypes obtained by the gDNA method from four donors. TCRdb re-hosts the immuneACCESS table, in-frame sequences only. Its copies lack some clones; in the studies checked, an unresolved V gene accounts for under half of them, and the cause for the rest is not known. Clone size and the V and J calls come from that table; the DNA yielded D and trimming. The sample includes 2,500,000 or so clones, with 80% to 95% observed a single time. More than 0.35% of the sample is in the top ten clones.

CDR1 is given as SGHTA and CDR2 as FQGNSA, both from the germline V gene. The CDR3 spans 13 residues, from the cysteine through the phenylalanine. Kept here is only the CDR3 DNA, which spans 39 bases and is read in frame from base 1. Trimming takes 3 bases from V and 6 bases from J, and the germline ends sit 8 bases apart. Donors were healthy HIV-negative adults with no recently reported acute infections or vaccinations. Only Caucasian adults living in Nashville, Tennessee, USA were represented among the donors. Magnetic negative selection was used to enrich CD4+ T cells, after which naive cells were positively selected on CD45RA and the negative fraction became the memory subset. Blood was obtained by leukapheresis, after which PBMCs were separated by Ficoll-Histopaque density gradient centrifugation and cryopreserved in liquid nitrogen vapor phase. Analytical flow cytometry was used to check the purity and quantity of every magnetically sorted T cell population. Genomic DNA was isolated from every sorted fraction and measured by UV absorbance on a Nanodrop 2000c.

General findings and caveats noted by the study authors: Incomplete sequencing was indicated by rarefaction of sorted-subset datasets, despite the large sequencing depth. Sampling was restricted to blood, and TCR repertoires in tissues likely differ from the TCR repertoires found in blood. When several donors were compared, the shared fraction of clonotypes was roughly 4.8% for naive CD4, around 3.6% for naive CD8, about 2.4% for memory CD4, and around 0.37% for memory CD8. Compared with non-shared clonotypes, clonotypes shared by all four sorted-subset donors had higher generation probabilities. The genetic and exposure-history diversity represented was limited by the small number of donors. Estimated clonotype richness was generally larger for naive than for memory subsets. Pairwise subsampling indicated that sequencing depth was expected to affect the degree of clonotype sharing among donors.

For this clone: What this receptor recognizes is not known. Per-base quality was not reported, and no clone a single base away is much larger than it.

The chain joins TRBV7-2 to TRBJ2-2; confidence is insufficient to name the D gene. Sequencing used naive CD4+ T cells from PBMCs. Per the publication, the cell subset or site label means: CD45RA+ positively selected. The receptor was isolated from a man aged 18 to 30 in good health. Some clones in this sample may be carry-over from other donors' samples. In nucleotide form, the sequence is TGTGCCAGCAGCTTCTCTGTAGCCGGGGAGCTGTTTTTT. Its protein product is CASSFSVAGELFF.